One T cell receptor (beta chain) is described in this entry. This receptor's antigen is unknown. Base quality data are lacking; no much larger clone is found one base away. The data derive from a study of immune evolution from preneoplasia to lung adenocarcinoma (dated by TCRdb to about 2021). About the study as a whole: HLA loss of heterozygosity was observed in about 7%, 15% and 30% of AIS, MIA and ADC lesions, respectively, and was not observed in any AAH lesions. Immune contexture across lung adenocarcinoma precursors and invasive adenocarcinoma was profiled using immune gene expression, TCR sequencing and multiplex immunofluorescence. The overall cohort was made up of 45 to 60 patients with pulmonary nodules who had surgical resection. According to the study, about 100 samples were used for TCR sequencing. Resected precursor lesions (AAH, AIS, MIA) and invasive adenocarcinomas were compared with paired morphologically normal lung tissue. The immune data were combined with whole exome sequencing and methylation data from the same cohort of nodules. A total of about 51 patients contributed TCR sequencing data. POLYSOLVER was used to infer class I HLA alleles from exome data, and LOHHLA was used to detect allele-specific HLA loss. Sample size was based on specimen availability rather than a prior power calculation. Results the study describes overall, beyond this receptor: The highest T cell clonality was observed in KRAS-mutant nodules compared with EGFR-mutant or double wild-type lesions. The findings rested on association rather than direct causation, and larger cohorts with long-term follow-up and longitudinal biopsies were considered necessary. The highest top T cell clone frequencies were observed in normal lung, and a progressive decrease in top T cell clone frequencies appeared to occur from AAH through AIS, MIA and invasive adenocarcinoma. Because every patient came from Japan and China, how well the results apply to Western populations was uncertain. Normal lung showed the highest clonality, whereas later-stage lesions appeared to have higher T cell density and diversity but lower clonality.

The immunoSEQ hsTCRbeta Kit was used to sequence TCR beta CDR3 regions from DNA. The original pipeline was this. TCR sequencing data were analysed with the ImmunoSEQ Analyzer. T cell clonality was calculated on productive rearrangements as 1 minus Pielou's evenness. To measure T cell diversity, the inverse Simpson index was applied to productive templates. T cell density was expressed as TCR beta template counts normalized to usable DNA, with usable DNA estimated by amplifying and sequencing housekeeping genes. Two-sided Kruskal-Wallis tests were used to compare TCR metrics across histologic stages. TCRdb obtained this table from immuneACCESS and retained in-frame rearrangements with V and J assigned. These tables miss some clones; where compared with another copy, unresolved V genes account for less than half of the shortfall, and the remainder is unexplained. The V and J calls and the clone size are those of that table, but D and trimming were determined from the DNA. Across this sample there are 4,500 to 5,000 clones, with around 90% seen only once. About 2.7% of the sample is taken by the ten largest.

V loses 4 bases at its end and J loses 3 bases; junction bases beyond the gene matches: 10. The CDR3 contains 16 residues, cysteine and phenylalanine counted. Of the read, only the CDR3 DNA is kept; its 48 bases are in frame from base 1. CDR1 and CDR2 are read off the germline V gene as LGHNA and YNFKEQ. The patients had resection in Japan or China between about 2013 and 2018. The histologic diagnosis of each case was independently confirmed on H&E slides by two lung cancer pathologists. Macro-dissection after pathologic assessment enriched premalignant or tumor cells for nucleic acid extraction. The AllPrep DNA/RNA FFPE Kit was used to isolate DNA from FFPE tissue.

Sequenced input: FFPE invasive lung adenocarcinoma tissue. The meaning of the sample's cell subset or site label: frankly invasive lung adenocarcinoma (ADC). This clonotype was obtained from a person in their fifties with lung adenocarcinoma. The V gene is TRBV4-2 and the J gene is TRBJ2-7; TRBD2 lines up with 9 middle nucleotides. CDR3 loop: CASSPPPSSGNYEQYF. The DNA is TGTGCCAGCAGCCCCCCCCCGTCTAGCGGGAACTACGAGCAGTACTTC.